This T cell receptor beta chain appears in the sequencing data of a study of beta chain features in type 1 diabetes. Per the germline V gene, CDR1 is SGDLS and CDR2 is YYNGEE. This CDR3 region has 14 residues. V was trimmed by 0 bases and J by 2 bases, leaving 8 bases between them. Expressed TCRB transcripts got sequenced, as all isolated RNA was reverse transcribed. Sequencing was performed with immunoSEQ multiplex PCR; in TCRdb, only in-frame clones are kept and a portion is missing. The sample lists about 620,000 clones, about 16% occurring once. Sequencing was carried out using naive CD4+ T cells from blood. The clonotype was recovered from a young man in good health. The chain carries TRBV9 and TRBJ1-2, with D hard to call. In DNA, the CDR3 is TGTGCCAGCAGCGTAGCTGCTGGGAACTATGGCTACACCTTC. Its protein product is CASSVAAGNYGYTF. Drawing the rest from reference TRBV9 and TRBJ1-2, the complete variable domain is DSGVTQTPKHLITATGQRVTLRCSPRSGDLSVYWYQQSLDQGLQFLIQYYNGEERAKGNILERFSAQQFPDLHSELNLSSLELGDSALYFCASSVAAGNYGYTFGSGTRLTVV.